The 18 T cell receptor beta chains reported below all come from one sample, sequenced in a study of early T cells in non-severe SARS-CoV-2 infection. One entry per CDR3 protein, called by TCRdb with MiXCR from the 5' RACE reads. The sample lists some 80,000 distinct CDR3 sequences; roughly 13% were seen once. Sample: whole blood. Receptor source: an adult who was a healthcare worker with PCR-confirmed SARS-CoV-2 infection or an uninfected control (not recorded which).

This clonotype was seen a handful of times. V is TRBV6-6 and J is TRBJ2-3; TRBD1 aligns across 7 bases. The germline V gene has CDR1 MNHNY and CDR2 SVGAGI (reference sequence). The CDR3 totals 18 residues. The ends lost 0 bases at V and 4 bases at J; junction bases unmatched: 13. As DNA, the CDR3 is TGTGCCAGCAGTTACTCGAAGGGACAGCCTATAGGGGCAGATACGCAGTATTTT. It translates to CASSYSKGQPIGADTQYF.

The table lists this clonotype with a few counts. The V gene is TRBV4-2, the J gene TRBJ2-3, with D tentatively TRBD2 (7 bases). In germline, CDR1 is LGHNA, CDR2 YNFKEQ. V lost 4 bases and J lost 4, with 15 bases in between. CDR3 length equals 15 residues. The DNA of the CDR3 is TGTGCCAGCAGCCCAGGGGCGGGGGAGGCAGATACGCAGTATTTT. Translation: CASSPGAGEADTQYF.

The chain carries TRBV29-1 and TRBJ1-2; no definite D call. Trimming took off 4 bases at V and 3 bases at J, with 12 bases between the two ends. The CDR3 is 13 residues long. Germline V gene sequence: CDR1 SQVTM, CDR2 ANQGSEA. This chain's CDR3 is CSVVTTTDYGYTF. DNA of the CDR3: TGCAGCGTTGTTACGACAACCGACTATGGCTACACCTTC.

The chain employs TRBV29-1 and TRBJ2-7; no firm D call. The germline V and J ends were trimmed by 2 bases and 0 bases, with 11 bases remaining between them. The CDR3 consists of 14 residues. In germline, CDR1 is SQVTM, CDR2 ANQGSEA. The CDR3: CSVEFGRSSYEQYF. The CDR3 DNA is TGCAGCGTTGAATTCGGGCGGAGCTCCTACGAGCAGTACTTC.

At least ten counts were recorded for this clonotype. As DNA, the CDR3 is TGTGCCAGTAGTACCCCGGGATTAGGGGAGCTGTTTTTT. This translates into CASSTPGLGELFF. This chain links TRBV19 with TRBJ2-2; D possibly corresponds to TRBD2 (5 bases). The germline V and J ends were trimmed by 4 bases and 8 bases, with 11 bases remaining between them. Germline V gives CDR1 LNHDA, CDR2 SQIVND (reference sequence). The CDR3 is 13 residues long.

This clonotype was seen many times. The junction departs from germline at one end; a sequencing error may be responsible. The CDR3 is CPSSLVGASSYNSPLHF. The CDR3 coding sequence is TGTCCCAGCAGTTTAGTGGGGGCTAGCTCCTATAATTCACCCCTCCACTTT. The chain has TRBV27 and TRBJ1-6; D possibly corresponds to TRBD1 (6 bases). This CDR3 is built from 17 residues. Germline V gives CDR1 MNHEY, CDR2 SMNVEV (reference sequence).

This clonotype was picked up many times. The chain uses TRBV3-1 and TRBJ1-3; D is uncertain. Germline V lookup: CDR1 LGHDT, CDR2 YNNKEL (reference sequence). Trimming took 3 bases from V and 4 from J, leaving 16 bases between them. The CDR3 extends over 16 amino acids. CDR3 sequence reads: CASSQLGARAGNTIYF. The CDR3 DNA follows: TGTGCCAGCAGCCAGCTCGGCGCCCGGGCAGGAAACACCATATATTTT.

This clonotype has ten or more counts. The chain couples TRBV6-6 to TRBJ2-3; 12 nucleotides line up with TRBD2. J was trimmed by 5 bases and V by 6 bases; bases with no gene match: 3. This CDR3 is built from 14 residues. Per germline, CDR1 MNHNY and CDR2 SVGAGI (reference sequence). The CDR3 reads CASSQTSGGDTQYF. The CDR3 DNA reads as TGTGCCAGCAGCCAGACTAGCGGGGGAGATACGCAGTATTTT.

This clonotype was recorded only once. With a much larger clone just one base away, this may be a read error. The chain uses TRBV9 and TRBJ2-1; D tentatively fits TRBD1 or TRBD2 (5 bases each). Per the germline V gene, CDR1 is SGDLS and CDR2 is YYNGEE. CDR3 length: 15 residues. The CDR3 sequence: CASVRGTSPYNEQIF. CDR3 in DNA: TGTGCCAGCGTGCGAGGGACCTCTCCTTACAATGAGCAGATCTTC.

This clonotype was seen more than once but under ten times. The chain links TRBV28 to TRBJ1-6, with unresolved D. The CDR3 contains 15 residues. Germline CDR1 MDHEN, CDR2 SYDVKM. V lost 0 bases and J lost 10, with 13 bases in between. The CDR3 coding sequence is TGTGCCAGCAGTTTATGGGGAGGGCCGGGCTCACCCCTCCACTTT. Protein product: CASSLWGGPGSPLHF.

The chain couples TRBV12-3 or TRBV12-4 to TRBJ1-1; perhaps TRBD1 as D (6 bases). The CDR3 covers 14 residues. Trimming took 6 bases from V and 5 from J, leaving 16 bases between them. The CDR3 DNA sequence: TGTGCCAGCAGCTGGGCCTCCCAGGGGACTGAAGCTTTCTTT. This gives the protein CASSWASQGTEAFF.

This clonotype was seen more than once but under ten times. This rearrangement joins TRBV5-6 to TRBJ1-1; D perhaps matches TRBD1 (5 bases). Per germline, CDR1 SGHDT and CDR2 YYEEEE. The CDR3 sequence is 16 residues long. Trimming stripped 4 bases from V and 6 bases from J, with 22 bases between. The CDR3 here is CASSDTGVLFGPEAFF. In nucleotides, the CDR3 is TGTGCCAGCAGCGACACAGGTGTCCTTTTTGGACCTGAAGCTTTCTTT.

This clonotype was recorded many times. This sequence joins TRBV6-2 or TRBV6-3 and TRBJ1-5; D perhaps matches TRBD1 (5 bases). This CDR3 spans 16 amino acids. Germline CDR1 and CDR2: MNHEY and SVGEGT. Trimming stripped 8 bases from V and 1 base from J, with 18 bases between. The CDR3 is CASAPRDLKSNQPQHF. The CDR3 DNA is TGTGCCAGCGCGCCCCGGGACTTAAAGAGCAATCAGCCCCAGCATTTT.

The chain joins TRBV2 to TRBJ2-7; 11 nucleotides agree with TRBD1. Losses at the gene ends were 6 bases for V and 3 bases for J; bases not matched to a gene: 4. Germline V gives CDR1 SNHLY, CDR2 FYNNEI. CDR3 length: 14 amino acids. The CDR3 region has the DNA TGTGCCAGCAGATCAGGGACAGGGGGCTACGAGCAGTACTTC. Translated: CASRSGTGGYEQYF.

This clonotype came up a few times. The CDR3: CASSLGAGYGYTF. The DNA of the CDR3 is TGTGCCAGCAGCTTGGGGGCAGGGTATGGCTACACCTTC. The rearrangement uses TRBV7-2 and TRBJ1-2, with D possibly being TRBD1 (6 bases). Germline values: CDR1 SGHTA, CDR2 FQGNSA. The CDR3 sequence is 13 residues long. V was shortened by 3 bases and J by 5 bases, with 10 bases between the two germline ends. The whole variable domain, remainder taken from reference TRBV7-2 and TRBJ1-2, is GAGVSQSPSNKVTEKGKDVELRCDPISGHTALYWYRQSLGQGLEFLIYFQGNSAPDKSGLPSDRFSAERTGGSVSTLTIQRTQQEDSAVYLCASSLGAGYGYTFGSGTRLTVV.

The table lists this clonotype with many counts. V is TRBV18 and J is TRBJ2-1; 10 nucleotides line up with TRBD2. CDR3 length equals 16 residues. CDR1 is KGHSH, CDR2 LQKENI, per germline. With V trimmed by 0 bases and J by 7 bases, 6 bases remained unmatched. CDR3 in amino acids: CASSPPLSGGANEQFF. DNA for the CDR3: TGTGCCAGCTCACCACCCTTGAGCGGGGGGGCTAATGAGCAGTTCTTC.

This clonotype appeared many times. This sequence joins TRBV13 and TRBJ2-1, with 8 bases that match TRBD2. The germline gives CDR1 PRHDT, CDR2 FYEKMQ (reference sequence). V gave up 5 bases and J gave up 6 bases; unmatched junction bases: 12. This CDR3 contains 16 residues. The CDR3 DNA sequence: TGTGCCAGCAGCACCCGGACCCGCGGGGGGATCAATGAGCAGTTCTTC. This encodes CASSTRTRGGINEQFF.

This clonotype was observed many times. The chain couples TRBV3-1 to TRBJ1-3; 7 bases agree with TRBD1. The CDR3 length is 18 residues. Germline CDR1 is LGHDT and CDR2 is YNNKEL (reference sequence). V lost 4 bases, J lost 2 bases, and 14 bases stayed unmatched. CDR3 coding DNA: TGTGCCAGCAGCCGGACAGGTGGTGCGTTGAACGCTGGAAACACCATATATTTT. It translates to CASSRTGGALNAGNTIYF. The full variable domain, completed using reference TRBV3-1 and TRBJ1-3, is DTAVSQTPKYLVTQMGNDKSIKCEQNLGHDTMYWYKQDSKKFLKIMFSYNNKELIINETVPNRFSPKSPDKAHLNLHINSLELGDSAVYFCASSRTGGALNAGNTIYFGEGSWLTVV.